Shown below are 31 T cell receptor beta chains from a single sample sequenced in a study of beta chain features in type 1 diabetes. As every portion of the isolated RNA was reverse transcribed, the sequencing read expressed TCRB transcripts. Only in-frame clones appear in the TCRdb table, and some are missing; sequencing was by immunoSEQ multiplex PCR. The data show about 140,000 clones, about 7% seen once. Sequenced sample: central memory CD4+ T cells from blood. These receptors all come from a woman aged 25 to 39 in good health.

This clone came up a few times. This chain joins TRBV6-6 and TRBJ1-3; 8 bases are a match to TRBD1. The CDR3 sequence is 15 residues long. The V gene end was trimmed by 6 bases and the J gene end by 2 bases; junction bases not matched to a gene: 6. CDR1 and CDR2 from the germline V gene are MNHNY and SVGAGI (reference sequence). The CDR3 loop reads CASSHRGRTGNTIYF. The DNA of the CDR3 is TGTGCCAGCAGCCACAGGGGGAGAACTGGAAACACCATATATTTT.

For the CDR3, the DNA is TGTGCCAGCAGCGTAGACCTACCCGGGACAGGGACCTACGAGCAGTACTTC. Translation gives CASSVDLPGTGTYEQYF. The gene calls are TRBV9 and TRBJ2-7; TRBD1 matches at 9 bases. Trimming removed 0 bases from V and 2 bases from J; junction bases left unmatched: 9. The CDR3 runs to 17 residues. Germline lookup yields CDR1 SGDLS and CDR2 YYNGEE.

The chain carries TRBV11-3 and TRBJ2-1; no clear D gene. The CDR3 extends over 13 amino acids. Trimming took off 2 bases at V and 6 bases at J, with 8 bases between the two ends. Germline values: CDR1 SGHNT, CDR2 YENEEA. The CDR3 DNA reads TGTGCCAGCAGCTTAAACAGTGTCAATGAGCAGTTCTTC. Translating it yields CASSLNSVNEQFF.

The rearrangement joins TRBV2 to TRBJ2-7, with D maybe TRBD2 (7 bases). The CDR3 is 14 amino acids. CDR1 and CDR2 (germline): SNHLY, FYNNEI. V lost 7 bases to trimming and J lost 0 bases, with 13 bases between them. DNA for the CDR3: TGTGCCAGCATTCGGGGGGCTAGCTCCTACGAGCAGTACTTC. Protein product: CASIRGASSYEQYF. Combining the CDR3 with reference TRBV2 and TRBJ2-7 gives the whole variable domain EPEVTQTPSHQVTQMGQEVILRCVPISNHLYFYWYRQILGQKVEFLVSFYNNEISEKSEIFDDQFSVERPDGSNFTLKIRSTKLEDSAMYFCASIRGASSYEQYFGPGTRLTVT.

This clone was picked up a small number of times. The J gene is TRBJ2-7, the V gene TRBV6-6; unclear D gene. This CDR3 region has 13 residues. Germline V lookup: CDR1 MNHNY, CDR2 SVGAGI (reference sequence). Trimming stripped 4 bases from V and 3 bases from J, with 10 bases between. The CDR3 spells CASSSGLNYEQYF. DNA of the CDR3: TGTGCCAGCAGTTCGGGTCTCAACTACGAGCAGTACTTC.

This chain links TRBV19 with TRBJ2-1; 10 nucleotides align to TRBD2. Germline V lookup: CDR1 LNHDA, CDR2 SQIVND (reference sequence). The CDR3 runs 14 residues. The V gene end was trimmed by 5 bases and the J gene end by 6 bases; junction bases not matched to a gene: 4. The CDR3: CASSPSGSLNEQFF. As DNA, the CDR3 is TGTGCCAGTAGTCCTAGCGGGAGCCTCAATGAGCAGTTCTTC.

The CDR3 DNA reads as TGCGCCAGCAGCCCCCTAGCGGGAGGGGGGACAGATACGCAGTATTTT. Translation gives CASSPLAGGGTDTQYF. The genes are TRBV4-3 and TRBJ2-3; 12 positions match TRBD2. The CDR3 sequence is 16 residues long. V gave up 4 bases and J gave up 3 bases; unmatched junction bases: 5. Germline V gives CDR1 LGHNA, CDR2 YSLEER.

The chain combines TRBV4-2 with TRBJ1-5, with 9 bases that match TRBD1. The CDR3 consists of 16 residues. The germline gives CDR1 LGHNA, CDR2 YNFKEQ. V dropped 0 bases and J dropped 3; count of bases not matched to a gene: 3. The chain's CDR3 is CASSQDTGGNNQPQHF. The DNA of the CDR3 is TGTGCCAGCAGCCAAGATACAGGGGGCAACAATCAGCCCCAGCATTTT.

On this clone: This could be a read error, since a much larger clone is one nucleotide away. Other DNA sequences in this specimen translate into the identical CDR3. This chain joins TRBV30 and TRBJ2-3; D gene uncertain. This CDR3 spans 14 amino acids. Germline V gene sequence: CDR1 GTSNPN, CDR2 SVGIG (reference sequence). The CDR3: CAWSAGLGTDTQYF. The DNA for the CDR3 is TGTGCTTGGAGTGCCGGGTTAGGCACAGATACGCAGTATTTT.

This sequence joins TRBV4-3 and TRBJ2-7, with 10 positions matching TRBD2. The CDR3 loop spans 16 amino acids. CDR1 is LGHNA and CDR2 is YSLEER in the germline V gene. The ends lost 0 bases at V and 3 bases at J; junction bases unmatched: 5. Here the CDR3 DNA reads TGCGCCAGCAGCCAAGATGGAACTAGCGGGAACTACGAGCAGTACTTC. Its protein product is CASSQDGTSGNYEQYF.

This clone was detected ten times or more. The CDR3 loop is CASKSGTGSYNEQFF. CDR3 nucleotides: TGTGCCAGCAAGAGCGGAACGGGCTCCTACAATGAGCAGTTCTTC. This chain joins TRBV28 and TRBJ2-1, with D possibly matching TRBD2 (5 bases). Trimming shortened V by 7 bases and J by 0 bases, and 13 bases separated the two germline ends. This CDR3 contains 15 residues. Germline CDR1 reads MDHEN; CDR2 reads SYDVKM.

This clone came up a few times. CDR3 nucleotide sequence: TGTGCCAGCAGCCAAGGACAGGGGGCCACAGATACGCAGTATTTT. This codes for CASSQGQGATDTQYF. The chain couples TRBV4-2 to TRBJ2-3; 10 nucleotides match TRBD1. Trimming at V came to 1 base and at J to 2 bases, leaving 0 bases not matched to a gene. The length of the CDR3 is 15 residues. CDR1 LGHNA and CDR2 YNFKEQ come from the germline V gene.

This clone has just a few counts. The same CDR3 is also encoded by other DNA sequences in this sample. The chain is built from TRBV28 and TRBJ2-4, with D possibly matching TRBD2 (7 bases). V shed 6 bases and J shed 6 bases, with 24 bases lying between them. The CDR3 contains 17 residues. Germline V gene sequence: CDR1 MDHEN, CDR2 SYDVKM. CDR3 in amino acids: CASRDSTGGGRLNIQYF. CDR3 nucleotide sequence: TGTGCCAGCAGAGACTCAACGGGGGGCGGAAGGTTAAACATTCAGTACTTC.

This chain joins TRBV11-2 and TRBJ1-1; 9 positions match TRBD1. The germline gives CDR1 SGHAT, CDR2 FQNNGV. The CDR3 sequence is 12 residues long. Trimming took 5 bases from V and 10 from J; bases not matched to a gene: 5. The CDR3 coding sequence is TGTGCCAGCAGCCATCGGGACAGGGCAGCTTTCTTT. Protein: CASSHRDRAAFF.

The CDR3 reads CASSAGGTSGKYSYEQYF. CDR3 DNA: TGTGCCAGCAGTGCGGGGGGGACTAGCGGGAAATATTCCTACGAGCAGTACTTC. This rearrangement joins TRBV6-1 to TRBJ2-7; 13 bases align to TRBD2. The CDR3 has 18 residues. J lost 1 base, V lost 4 bases, and 10 bases had no gene match. Germline-derived CDR1 and CDR2 are MNHNS and SASEGT.

As concerns this clone: The same CDR3 is also encoded by other DNA sequences in this sample. This sequence joins TRBV7-9 and TRBJ2-1; D perhaps matches TRBD1 (5 bases). The CDR3 extends over 12 amino acids. V was clipped by 2 bases and J by 7 bases, with 6 bases between them. Germline CDR1 SEHNR, CDR2 FQNEAQ (reference sequence). The chain's CDR3 is CASSLQGNEQFF. The CDR3 region has the DNA TGTGCCAGCAGCTTACAGGGAAATGAGCAGTTCTTC.

This clone was observed a few times. V and J are TRBV7-2 and TRBJ1-2; 12 bases map to TRBD1. The CDR3 totals 14 residues. V was pared by 4 bases and J by 8 bases, with 5 bases of the junction left unmatched. Germline CDR1 and CDR2: SGHTA and FQGNSA. The CDR3 DNA reads as TGTGCCAGCAGCTCCGGGACAGGGGGCTGGGGCTACACCTTC. As protein: CASSSGTGGWGYTF.

This chain joins TRBV21-1 and TRBJ2-2; TRBD2 is the table's D call, not checked against the DNA. TRBV21-1 is listed as a pseudogene. This CDR3 spans 16 amino acids. The CDR3: CASSKGAGGPTGELFF. DNA for the CDR3: TGTGCCAGCAGCAAAGGGGCGGGAGGGCCGACCGGGGAGCTGTTTTTT.

J is TRBJ2-2 and V is TRBV28; D remains ambiguous. Germline loops: CDR1 MDHEN, CDR2 SYDVKM. Deletions cut 6 bases from V and 6 bases from J, with 17 bases between. The CDR3 consists of 15 residues. The CDR3: CASSRRQTYPGELFF. CDR3 in DNA: TGTGCCAGCAGCCGACGACAAACCTATCCCGGGGAGCTGTTTTTT.

V usage is TRBV7-2 and J usage is TRBJ2-2, with TRBD2 as a possible D gene (6 bases). The germline V gene encodes CDR1 SGHTA and CDR2 FQGNSA. The CDR3 is 16 residues long. The V end was cut by 5 bases, the J end by 1 base, with 14 bases between. CDR3 protein: CASSPDAGLNTGELFF. CDR3 sequence (DNA): TGTGCCAGCAGCCCGGACGCGGGATTGAACACCGGGGAGCTGTTTTTT.

The J gene is TRBJ2-3, the V gene TRBV7-9; D gene ambiguous. The V gene's germline CDR1 is SEHNR and CDR2 FQNEAQ (reference sequence). CDR3 length equals 12 residues. The V gene lost 3 bases and the J gene lost 2 bases, with 3 bases spanning the gap. The CDR3 nucleotides are TGTGCCAGCAGCTTCTACACAGATACGCAGTATTTT. It yields the protein CASSFYTDTQYF.

This chain connects TRBV10-2 to TRBJ2-1; 9 bases match TRBD2. V was clipped by 6 bases and J by 6 bases; unmatched bases: 9. In germline, CDR1 is WSHSY, CDR2 SAAADI. CDR3 length: 15 residues. The CDR3 sequence: CASRLAGATLNEQFF. The CDR3, as DNA: TGCGCCAGCAGATTAGCGGGAGCAACGCTCAATGAGCAGTTCTTC.

This clone was seen more than once but under ten times. The rearrangement joins TRBV6-6 to TRBJ1-1, with D possibly being TRBD1 (6 bases). The CDR3 has 16 residues. Germline V CDR1 and CDR2: MNHNY, SVGAGI (reference sequence). V lost 6 bases to trimming and J lost 0 bases, with 17 bases between them. CDR3 nucleotides: TGTGCCAGCAGAGGGGGAGAGATGGGTATGAACACTGAAGCTTTCTTT. Protein: CASRGGEMGMNTEAFF.

The genes are TRBV11-2 and TRBJ2-7; 10 nucleotides agree with TRBD2. The CDR3 is 16 amino acids. Per germline, CDR1 SGHAT and CDR2 FQNNGV. V trimming: 4 bases; J trimming: 2 bases; junction bases outside the gene matches: 8. The CDR3 spells CASSSVAGGGAYEQYF. Here the CDR3 DNA reads TGTGCCAGCAGCTCTGTAGCGGGAGGTGGTGCCTACGAGCAGTACTTC.

CDR3 region: CASTSGGLSSYEQYF. The CDR3 region has the DNA TGTGCCAGCACCTCGGGCGGGCTTAGCTCCTACGAGCAGTACTTC. This chain uses TRBV28 with TRBJ2-7, with TRBD2 as a possible D gene (5 bases). The germline V gene has CDR1 MDHEN and CDR2 SYDVKM. CDR3 length: 15 residues. V was clipped by 7 bases and J by 0 bases, with 16 bases between them.

V and J are TRBV7-9 and TRBJ2-3, with a weak D call TRBD2 (6 bases). The CDR3 has 15 residues. V shed 3 bases and J shed 3 bases, with 13 bases lying between them. Per the germline V gene, CDR1 is SEHNR and CDR2 is FQNEAQ (reference sequence). CDR3 in amino acids: CASSLGLAETDTQYF. In DNA form, the CDR3 reads TGTGCCAGCAGCTTGGGACTCGCGGAGACAGATACGCAGTATTTT.

V and J are TRBV28 and TRBJ2-1; unclear D gene. The germline CDR1 and CDR2 sequences are MDHEN and SYDVKM. This CDR3 contains 13 residues. Deletions cut 2 bases from V and 6 bases from J, with 8 bases between. In DNA, the CDR3 is TGTGCCAGCAGTTTACCCGTAATCAATGAGCAGTTCTTC. It is translated as CASSLPVINEQFF. The variable domain in full, with the rest retrieved from reference TRBV28 and TRBJ2-1, is DVKVTQSSRYLVKRTGEKVFLECVQDMDHENMFWYRQDPGLGLRLIYFSYDVKMKEKGDIPEGYSVSREKKERFSLILESASTNQTSMYLCASSLPVINEQFFGPGTRLTVL.

The V and J genes are TRBV30 and TRBJ2-7, with 8 bases aligning to TRBD1. The CDR3 sequence is 14 residues long. Unmatched junction bases numbered 5, after V lost 0 bases and J lost 4 bases. CDR1 is GTSNPN, CDR2 SVGIG, per germline (reference sequence). The CDR3, as DNA: TGTGCCTGGAGTGTTGGACAGGGCTATTACGAGCAGTACTTC. As protein: CAWSVGQGYYEQYF. The full variable domain, its missing parts supplied by reference TRBV30 and TRBJ2-7, is SQTIHQWPATLVQPVGSPLSLECTVEGTSNPNLYWYRQAAGRGLQLLFYSVGIGQISSEVPQNLSASRPQDRQFILSSKKLLLSDSGFYLCAWSVGQGYYEQYFGPGTRLTVT.

The V gene is TRBV6-6, the J gene TRBJ2-1; TRBD2 is a possible D gene (6 bases). Trimming removed 2 bases at V and 10 bases at J, with 12 bases between. The CDR3 is 13 residues long. Germline values: CDR1 MNHNY, CDR2 SVGAGI (reference sequence). In DNA, the CDR3 is TGTGCCAGCAGTTACGCTACGGAGGGGGAGCAGTTCTTC. Encoded protein: CASSYATEGEQFF.

This clone was observed at least ten times. The chain combines TRBV7-9 with TRBJ2-5; 13 nucleotides line up with TRBD2. The CDR3 loop spans 15 amino acids. The germline gives CDR1 SEHNR, CDR2 FQNEAQ (reference sequence). The trim removed 4 bases at V and 6 bases at J, leaving 5 bases unmatched. This CDR3 reads CASSWTSGSGKTQYF. The CDR3 region has the DNA TGTGCCAGCAGCTGGACTAGCGGGAGTGGGAAGACCCAGTACTTC.

The rearrangement links TRBV7-2 to TRBJ1-2; TRBD1 aligns across 7 bases. Germline V gene sequence: CDR1 SGHTA, CDR2 FQGNSA. The CDR3 contains 15 residues. Germline trimming cut 5 bases from V and 5 bases from J; bases unmatched to any gene: 11. The CDR3 DNA reads TGTGCCAGCAGCCAAGGGGGCCTGGAAGGATATGGCTACACCTTC. This translates into CASSQGGLEGYGYTF.